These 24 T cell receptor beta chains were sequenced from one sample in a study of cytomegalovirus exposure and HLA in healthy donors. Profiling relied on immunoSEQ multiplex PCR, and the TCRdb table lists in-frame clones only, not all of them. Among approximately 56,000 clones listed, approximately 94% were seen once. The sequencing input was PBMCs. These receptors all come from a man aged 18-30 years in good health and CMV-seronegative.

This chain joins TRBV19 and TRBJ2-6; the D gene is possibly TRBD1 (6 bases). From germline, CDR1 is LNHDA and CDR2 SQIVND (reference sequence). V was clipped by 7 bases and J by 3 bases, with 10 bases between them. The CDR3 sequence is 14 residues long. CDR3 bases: TGTGCCAGTACCACAGGGTTTGGGGCCAACGTCCTGACTTTC. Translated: CASTTGFGANVLTF.

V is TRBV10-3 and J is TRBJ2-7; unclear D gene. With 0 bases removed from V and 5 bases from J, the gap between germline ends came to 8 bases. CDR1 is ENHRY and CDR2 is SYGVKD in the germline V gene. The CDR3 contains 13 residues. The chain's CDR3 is CAISESEIHEQYF. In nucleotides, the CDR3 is TGTGCCATCAGTGAGTCGGAGATCCACGAGCAGTACTTC.

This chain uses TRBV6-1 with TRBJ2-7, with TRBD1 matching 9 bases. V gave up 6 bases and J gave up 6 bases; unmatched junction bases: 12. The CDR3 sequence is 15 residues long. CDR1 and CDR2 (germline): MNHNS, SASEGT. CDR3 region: CASRRAGTGIGEQYF. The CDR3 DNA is TGTGCCAGCAGACGTGCGGGGACAGGGATCGGCGAGCAGTACTTC.

Here the CDR3 DNA reads TGTGCCAGCAGTCCGGGGATGAACACTGAAGCTTTCTTT. Translated: CASSPGMNTEAFF. The J gene is TRBJ1-1, the V gene TRBV7-9; D remains unclear. The V end was cut by 6 bases, the J end by 0 bases, with 8 bases between. Per germline, CDR1 SEHNR and CDR2 FQNEAQ (reference sequence). The CDR3 is 13 residues long.

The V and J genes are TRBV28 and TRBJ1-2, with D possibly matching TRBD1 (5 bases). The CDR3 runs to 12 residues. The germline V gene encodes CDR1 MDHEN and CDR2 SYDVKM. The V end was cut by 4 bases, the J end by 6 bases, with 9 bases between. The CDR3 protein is CASSSGGHGYTF. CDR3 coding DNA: TGTGCCAGCAGTTCGGGGGGTCATGGCTACACCTTC.

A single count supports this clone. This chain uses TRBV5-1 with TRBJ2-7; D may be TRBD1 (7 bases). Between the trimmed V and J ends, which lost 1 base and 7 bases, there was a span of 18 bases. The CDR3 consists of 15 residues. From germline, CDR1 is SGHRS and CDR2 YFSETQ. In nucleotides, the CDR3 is TGCGCCAGCAGCTTGAAAGGGACAGAAGGGGGGGAGCAGTACTTC. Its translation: CASSLKGTEGGEQYF. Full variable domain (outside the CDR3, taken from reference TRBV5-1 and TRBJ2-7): KAGVTQTPRYLIKTRGQQVTLSCSPISGHRSVSWYQQTPGQGLQFLFEYFSETQRNKGNFPGRFSGRQFSNSRSEMNVSTLELGDSALYLCASSLKGTEGGEQYFGPGTRLTVT.

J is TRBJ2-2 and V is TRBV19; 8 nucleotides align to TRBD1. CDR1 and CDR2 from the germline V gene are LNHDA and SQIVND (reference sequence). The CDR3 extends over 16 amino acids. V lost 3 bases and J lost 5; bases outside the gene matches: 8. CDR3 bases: TGTGCCAGTAGTATCGGACAGGGCGAGGATACCGGGGAGCTGTTTTTT. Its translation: CASSIGQGEDTGELFF.

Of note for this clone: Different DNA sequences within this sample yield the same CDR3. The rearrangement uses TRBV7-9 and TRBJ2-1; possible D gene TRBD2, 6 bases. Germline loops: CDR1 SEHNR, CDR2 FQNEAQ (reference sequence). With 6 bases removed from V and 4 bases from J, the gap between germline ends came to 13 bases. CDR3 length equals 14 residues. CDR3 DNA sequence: TGTGCCAGCAGTCAGGGACTGACTTACAATGAGCAGTTCTTC. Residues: CASSQGLTYNEQFF.

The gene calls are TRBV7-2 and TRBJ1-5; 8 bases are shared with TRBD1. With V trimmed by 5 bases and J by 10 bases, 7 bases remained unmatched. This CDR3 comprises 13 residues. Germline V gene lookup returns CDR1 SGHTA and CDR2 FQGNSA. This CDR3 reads CASSTDREGPQHF. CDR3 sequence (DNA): TGTGCCAGCAGCACGGACAGGGAAGGTCCCCAGCATTTT.

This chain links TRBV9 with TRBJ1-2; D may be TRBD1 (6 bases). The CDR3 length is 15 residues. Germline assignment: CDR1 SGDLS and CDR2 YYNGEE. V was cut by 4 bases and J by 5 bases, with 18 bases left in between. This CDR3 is CASSSRVRDTYGYTF. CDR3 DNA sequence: TGTGCCAGCAGCTCCCGAGTTAGGGACACGTATGGCTACACCTTC.

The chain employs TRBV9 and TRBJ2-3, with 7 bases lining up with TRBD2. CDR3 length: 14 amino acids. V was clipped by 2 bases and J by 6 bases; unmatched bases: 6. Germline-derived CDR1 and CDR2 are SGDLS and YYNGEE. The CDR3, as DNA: TGTGCCAGCAGCGTCCGCGGGAGCCTCGATACGCAGTATTTT. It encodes CASSVRGSLDTQYF.

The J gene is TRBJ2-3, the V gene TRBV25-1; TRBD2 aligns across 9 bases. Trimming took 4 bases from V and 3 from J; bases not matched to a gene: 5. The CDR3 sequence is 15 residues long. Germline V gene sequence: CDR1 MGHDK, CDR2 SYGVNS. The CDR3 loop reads CASSVAGVRTDTQYF. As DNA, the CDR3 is TGTGCCAGCAGTGTAGCGGGAGTTCGGACAGATACGCAGTATTTT. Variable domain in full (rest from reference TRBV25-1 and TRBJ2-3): EADIYQTPRYLVIGTGKKITLECSQTMGHDKMYWYQQDPGMELHLIHYSYGVNSTEKGDLSSESTVSRIRTEHFPLTLESARPSHTSQYLCASSVAGVRTDTQYFGPGTRLTVL.

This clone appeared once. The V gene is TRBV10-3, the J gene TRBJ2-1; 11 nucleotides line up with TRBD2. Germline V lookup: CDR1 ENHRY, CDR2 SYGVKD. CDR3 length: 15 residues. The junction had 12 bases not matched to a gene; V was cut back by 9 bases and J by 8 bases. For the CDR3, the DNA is TGTGCCATAACCCAGGGAAGTAGCGGGGGGGATGAGCAGTTCTTC. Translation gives CAITQGSSGGDEQFF.

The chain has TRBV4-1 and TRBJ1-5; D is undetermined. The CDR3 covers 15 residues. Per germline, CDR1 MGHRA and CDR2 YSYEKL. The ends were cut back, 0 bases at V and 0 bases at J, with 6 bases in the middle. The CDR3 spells CASSQDPYSNQPQHF. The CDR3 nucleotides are TGCGCCAGCAGCCAAGACCCTTATAGCAATCAGCCCCAGCATTTT.

The CDR3 sequence is CASSSAMAGVSDTQYF. The CDR3 DNA is TGCGCCAGCAGCTCCGCCATGGCGGGAGTTTCAGATACGCAGTATTTT. The V gene is TRBV4-1, the J gene TRBJ2-3; 7 bases are a match to TRBD2. Germline CDR1 reads MGHRA; CDR2 reads YSYEKL. The CDR3 consists of 16 residues. The junction had 12 bases not matched to a gene; V was cut back by 5 bases and J by 4 bases.

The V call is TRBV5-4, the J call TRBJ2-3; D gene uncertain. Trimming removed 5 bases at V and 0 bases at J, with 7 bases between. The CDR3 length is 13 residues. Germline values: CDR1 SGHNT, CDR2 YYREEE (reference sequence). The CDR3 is CASSLTSTDTQYF. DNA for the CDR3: TGTGCCAGCAGTCTTACTAGCACAGATACGCAGTATTTT. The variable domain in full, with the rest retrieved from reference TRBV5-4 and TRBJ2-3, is ETGVTQSPTHLIKTRGQQVTLRCSSQSGHNTVSWYQQALGQGPQFIFQYYREEENGRGNFPPRFSGLQFPNYSSELNVNALELDDSALYLCASSLTSTDTQYFGPGTRLTVL.

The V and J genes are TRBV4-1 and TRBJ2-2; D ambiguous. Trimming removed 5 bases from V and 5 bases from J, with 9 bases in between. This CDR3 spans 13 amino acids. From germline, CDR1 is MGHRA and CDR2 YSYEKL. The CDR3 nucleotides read TGCGCCAGCAGCAACCTATTAACCGGGGAGCTGTTTTTT. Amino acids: CASSNLLTGELFF.

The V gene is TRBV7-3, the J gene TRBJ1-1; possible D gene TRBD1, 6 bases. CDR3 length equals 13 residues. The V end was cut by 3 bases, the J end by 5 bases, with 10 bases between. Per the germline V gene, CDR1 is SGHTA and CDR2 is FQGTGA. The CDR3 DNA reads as TGTGCCAGCAGCTTTTCAGGGGTAACTGAAGCTTTCTTT. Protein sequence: CASSFSGVTEAFF.

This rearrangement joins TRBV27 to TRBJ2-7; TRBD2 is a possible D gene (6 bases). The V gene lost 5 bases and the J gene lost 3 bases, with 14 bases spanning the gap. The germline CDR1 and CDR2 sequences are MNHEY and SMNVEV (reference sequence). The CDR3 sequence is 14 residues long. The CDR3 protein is CASSPHRTIYEQYF. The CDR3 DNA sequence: TGTGCCAGCAGTCCTCATCGGACTATCTACGAGCAGTACTTC.

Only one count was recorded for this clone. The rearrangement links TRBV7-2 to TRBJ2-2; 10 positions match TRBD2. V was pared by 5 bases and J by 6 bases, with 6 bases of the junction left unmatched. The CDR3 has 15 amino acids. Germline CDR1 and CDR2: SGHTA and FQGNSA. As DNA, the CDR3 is TGTGCCAGCAGCCCCGAACTAGCGGGATCCGGGGAGCTGTTTTTT. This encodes CASSPELAGSGELFF.

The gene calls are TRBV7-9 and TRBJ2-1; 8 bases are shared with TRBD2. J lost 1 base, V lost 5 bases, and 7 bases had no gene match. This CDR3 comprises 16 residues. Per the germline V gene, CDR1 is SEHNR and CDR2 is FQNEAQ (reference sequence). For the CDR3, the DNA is TGTGCCAGCAGCGGACCGGGACTAGAATCCTACAATGAGCAGTTCTTC. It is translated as CASSGPGLESYNEQFF. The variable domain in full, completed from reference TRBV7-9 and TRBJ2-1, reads DTGVSQNPRHKITKRGQNVTFRCDPISEHNRLYWYRQTLGQGPEFLTYFQNEAQLEKSRLLSDRFSAERPKGSFSTLEIQRTEQGDSAMYLCASSGPGLESYNEQFFGPGTRLTVL.

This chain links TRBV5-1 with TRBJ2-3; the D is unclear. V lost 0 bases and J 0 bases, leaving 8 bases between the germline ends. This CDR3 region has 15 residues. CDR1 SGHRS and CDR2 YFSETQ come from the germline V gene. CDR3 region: CASSLDGTSTDTQYF. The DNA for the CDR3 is TGCGCCAGCAGCTTGGACGGTACTAGCACAGATACGCAGTATTTT.

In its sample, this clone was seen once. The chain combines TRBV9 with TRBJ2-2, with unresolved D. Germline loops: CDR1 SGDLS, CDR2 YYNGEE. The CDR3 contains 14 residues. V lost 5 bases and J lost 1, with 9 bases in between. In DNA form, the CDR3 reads TGTGCCAGCAGTAAGACTTTGAACACCGGGGAGCTGTTTTTT. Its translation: CASSKTLNTGELFF.

CDR3 DNA sequence: TGTGCCAGCAGCCAGGGGGCCACCTACGAGCAGTACTTC. Residues: CASSQGATYEQYF. This chain connects TRBV28 to TRBJ2-7, with 8 bases matching TRBD1. The trim removed 6 bases at V and 2 bases at J, leaving 3 bases unmatched. Germline CDR1 MDHEN, CDR2 SYDVKM. The CDR3 length is 13 residues.